A selection of T cell receptor beta chains follows, all from one sample in a study of identical twins. One entry per CDR3 protein results from TCRdb running MiXCR on the 5' RACE reads. Of roughly 230,000 distinct CDR3 sequences in the sample, about 8.5% were seen once. This sample also appeared in a second study, on yellow fever vaccine responses in identical twins.

Sequenced input: CD8+ T cells sorted from blood. The origin of the receptors is a woman between 18 and 29 years old in good health. Each CDR3 is given with its conserved first and last residue. A D gene is named only where the DNA matches it firmly. Only part of the rows carry a size: once, few, many, or a class if the clone is expanded.

few	.	TRBV27	TRBJ2-2	TGTGCCAGCAGTTTCCTAGTAAACACCGGGGAGCTGTTTTTT	CASSFLVNTGELFF
few	.	TRBV13	TRBJ2-1	TGTGCCAGCAGCACCCCGCTAGTAGGCAACGAGCAGTTCTTC	CASSTPLVGNEQFF
many	.	TRBV13	TRBJ2-1	TGTGCCAGCAGCTTAGGCGGAGGGGTCGAGCAGTTCTTC	CASSLGGGVEQFF
.	TRBD1	TRBV12-3/TRBV12-4	TRBJ2-1	TGTGCCAGCAGTTTCTACCCGGGACAGGGGGCTCGTGAGCAGTTCTTC	CASSFYPGQGAREQFF
many	.	TRBV7-9	TRBJ2-1	TGTGCCAGCAGCTTGGAGATTGCTACTGAGGGTGAGCAGTTCTTC	CASSLEIATEGEQFF
few	.	TRBV5-1	TRBJ2-2	TGCGCCAGCAGCTTGTCCTGGCTAGCGCCGAACACCGGGGAGCTGTTTTTT	CASSLSWLAPNTGELFF
few	TRBD2	TRBV30	TRBJ2-7	TGTGCCTGGAGACCTAGCGGGACTATCGAGCAGTACTTC	CAWRPSGTIEQYF
many	TRBD2	TRBV5-6	TRBJ2-7	TGTGCCAGCAGCTATGGGACTAGCGGGCCGAGCTCCTACGAGCAGTACTTC	CASSYGTSGPSSYEQYF
few	.	TRBV20-1	TRBJ2-1	TGCAGTGCTAGAGATGTTAGGGCAACCTCCTACAATGAGCAGTTCTTC	CSARDVRATSYNEQFF
many	.	TRBV19	TRBJ2-1	TGTGCCAGTACTACAGGGTATGAGCAGTTCTTC	CASTTGYEQFF
.	TRBD2	TRBV3-1	TRBJ2-1	TGTGCCAGCAGCCAAGTCAAAAGGACTAGCGGGAGTGAGCAGTTCTTC	CASSQVKRTSGSEQFF
.	.	TRBV28	TRBJ2-3	TGTGCCAGCAGTTTTGGGCCCCCTTCGCAGTATTTT	CASSFGPPSQYF
.	TRBD2	TRBV6-1	TRBJ2-4	TGTGCCAGCAGTCAGCTAGCGGGAGGGCCTTTATCCGACATTCAGTACTTC	CASSQLAGGPLSDIQYF
many	.	TRBV7-9	TRBJ2-7	TGTGCCAGCAGCTCCGGGGCCTCCTACGAGCAGTACTTC	CASSSGASYEQYF
few	.	TRBV12-3/TRBV12-4	TRBJ1-2	TGTGCCAGCAGTCTCACAGGGAATCATGGCTACACCTTC	CASSLTGNHGYTF
few	TRBD1	TRBV5-6	TRBJ2-2	TGTGCCAGCAGCTCACGGGACAGGGGGCTTAGGGACACCGGGGAGCTGTTTTTT	CASSSRDRGLRDTGELFF
.	TRBD2	TRBV6-2/TRBV6-3	TRBJ2-2	TGTGCAAGCAGTTACTCGACCAGTCTGCAGTACTCTAAGCGGGGGGGCAACACCGGGGAGCTGTTTTTT	CASSYSTSLQYSKRGGNTGELFF
.	.	TRBV5-1	TRBJ2-4	TGCGCCAGCAGTTTGTATCTCACAGGTCCCAAAAACATTCAGTACTTC	CASSLYLTGPKNIQYF
.	.	TRBV28	TRBJ2-3	TGTGCCAGCAGTATACCCGTTTCGGGGGCAGATACGCAGTATTTT	CASSIPVSGADTQYF
.	TRBD1	TRBV6-2/TRBV6-3	TRBJ2-2	TGTGCCAGCAGTCAGACAGGGGGATACACCGGGGAGCTGTTTTTT	CASSQTGGYTGELFF
.	.	TRBV7-2	TRBJ1-5	TGTGCCAGCAGCATTATCTCTGGGAGCAATCAGCCCCAGCATTTT	CASSIISGSNQPQHF
few	TRBD2	TRBV11-2	TRBJ2-1	TGTGCCAGCAGCCTGCATCCGGGACTAGCAATAGGCAATGAGCAGTTCTTC	CASSLHPGLAIGNEQFF
few	.	TRBV12-3/TRBV12-4	TRBJ2-5	TGTGCCAGCAGTCCCCTGTGGGCCGAGACCCAGTACTTC	CASSPLWAETQYF
.	.	TRBV7-3	TRBJ2-2	TGTGCCAGCAGTTCGTCGATTTGGACGGGGAACACCGGGGAGCTGTTTTTT	CASSSSIWTGNTGELFF
.	.	TRBV14	TRBJ2-3	TGTGCCAGCAGCCAAGTACAGGGATGGACAGATACGCAGTATTTT	CASSQVQGWTDTQYF
few	TRBD2	TRBV7-8	TRBJ2-5	TGTGCCAGCAGCCTCCTGGGACTAGCGGAAGAGACCCAGTACTTC	CASSLLGLAEETQYF
many	.	TRBV28	TRBJ2-5	TGTGCCAGCAGTCCCGGAGTTTTTGAGACCCAGTACTTC	CASSPGVFETQYF
.	TRBD1	TRBV3-1	TRBJ1-5	TGTGCCAGCAGCCAAAAAGGGGGCGGACAGCCCCAGCATTTT	CASSQKGGGQPQHF
few	TRBD1	TRBV11-2	TRBJ1-2	TGTGCCAGCAGCTCGACGCCCGACAGGGGAAGGATCTATGGCTACACCTTC	CASSSTPDRGRIYGYTF
.	TRBD1	TRBV6-2/TRBV6-3	TRBJ2-1	TGTGCCAGCAGTTACTACATAGGGGGCCTTCCTGTCGATGAGCAGTTCTTC	CASSYYIGGLPVDEQFF
many	.	TRBV20-1	TRBJ1-1	TGCAGTGCTAGAGATCATTCTGTCGACACTGAAGCTTTCTTT	CSARDHSVDTEAFF
few	.	TRBV29-1	TRBJ1-2	TGCAGCGTTGAAGATTTTGATGGCTACACCTTC	CSVEDFDGYTF
many	.	TRBV10-2	TRBJ2-7	TGCGCCAGCACGTCACAGCTCCTTCAGTACTTC	CASTSQLLQYF
few	TRBD1	TRBV12-3/TRBV12-4	TRBJ2-1	TGTGCCAGCAGGACAGGGGGGCCCCTATACAATGAGCAGTTCTTC	CASRTGGPLYNEQFF
.	.	TRBV24-1	TRBJ2-2	TGTGCCACCAGTGACTCTACAGGGAAGGCCCCTACCGGGGAGCTGTTTTTT	CATSDSTGKAPTGELFF
few	.	TRBV7-7	TRBJ2-1	TGTGCTAGCAGCTTATTCGATGTACGACGAGCCCACAATGAGCAGTTCTTC	CASSLFDVRRAHNEQFF
many	TRBD1	TRBV7-2	TRBJ2-7	TGTGCCAGCAGCTTTATCCGGGACAGCCCCTACGAGCAGTACTTC	CASSFIRDSPYEQYF
.	.	TRBV10-1	TRBJ2-7	TGCGCCACCTCAAACCAGCACTCCTACGAGCAGTACTTC	CATSNQHSYEQYF
.	.	TRBV6-5	TRBJ1-1	TGTGCCAGCAGTTACTCTTCGAACACTGAAGCTTTCTTT	CASSYSSNTEAFF
.	TRBD1	TRBV12-3/TRBV12-4	TRBJ2-6	TGTGCCAGCAGTTTAATAGGGGGCTTCTCTGGGGCCAACGTCCTGACTTTC	CASSLIGGFSGANVLTF
.	TRBD1	TRBV6-4	TRBJ2-6	TGTGCCAGCAGTGGGACAGGTCCCTCTGGGGCCAACGTCCTGACTTTC	CASSGTGPSGANVLTF
.	.	TRBV3-1	TRBJ2-1	TGTGCCAGCAGCCAAGTTTCCCCGCCTCCTAGCACCTACAATGAGCAGTTCTTC	CASSQVSPPPSTYNEQFF
.	.	TRBV4-1	TRBJ2-3	TGCGCCAGCAGCTTTACTAGCTCCGATACGCAGTATTTT	CASSFTSSDTQYF
.	.	TRBV5-8	TRBJ2-7	TGTGCCAGCAGCTTGGGGTTGGGATACTACGTGCAGTACTTC	CASSLGLGYYVQYF
few	.	TRBV7-9	TRBJ2-1	TGTGCTTCGGCTAGCCTGGATGAGCAGTTCTTC	CASASLDEQFF
few	.	TRBV20-1	TRBJ2-1	TGCAGTGCTAGCCGGGCCGGGGACAATGAGCAGTTCTTC	CSASRAGDNEQFF
few	.	TRBV20-1	TRBJ2-7	TGCAGTGCTACAGGGCCCTCCTACGAGCAGTACTTC	CSATGPSYEQYF
.	TRBD2	TRBV7-2	TRBJ2-3	TGTGCCAGCAGCTCTAGCGGGGGGGAGGCAGATACGCAGTATTTT	CASSSSGGEADTQYF
.	TRBD1	TRBV27	TRBJ2-2	TGTGCCAGCAGTTTAACCACAGGGGCCGGGGAGCTGTTTTTT	CASSLTTGAGELFF